Listed below are T cell receptor beta chains from one sample, sequenced in a study of OX40 agonist ivuxolimab in advanced cancers. Profiling relied on immunoSEQ multiplex PCR, and the TCRdb table lists in-frame clones only, not all of them. The table lists around 28,000 clones, about 88% of them singletons, with roughly 18% in the top ten. The source was CD4+ or CD8+ T cells sorted from blood, collected in a trial of the OX40 agonist ivuxolimab. The receptors come from an adult with an advanced solid tumor such as melanoma, head and neck, liver or kidney cancer. Each CDR3 is given with its conserved first and last residue. The D gene is left open where the match is weak. Size values are once, few and many counts, or a class for expanded clones, and some rows have none.

J: TRBJ2-5; size: once; V: TRBV7-9; D: .; DNA: TGTGCCAGCAGCGGGAGGTCTCCGCCTAATCCTCAAGAGACCCAGTACTTC; CDR3: CASSGRSPPNPQETQYF
J: TRBJ1-1; size: .; V: TRBV10-2; D: TRBD1; DNA: TGCGCCGCCGGAGGGGGCGCCGGTGAAGCTTTCTTT; CDR3: CAAGGGAGEAFF
J: TRBJ2-2; size: .; V: TRBV7-6; D: .; DNA: TGTGCCAGCAGCTCTCCCACGGTCCTTCCGACCGGGGAGCTGTTTTTT; CDR3: CASSSPTVLPTGELFF
J: TRBJ1-1; size: .; V: TRBV19; D: .; DNA: TGTGCCAGTAGCCTGGGACAGAACACTGAAGCTTTCTTT; CDR3: CASSLGQNTEAFF
J: TRBJ1-5; size: .; V: TRBV19; D: .; DNA: TGTGCCAGTAAAACCTTTACAGGAGGCAATCAGCCCCAGCATTTT; CDR3: CASKTFTGGNQPQHF
J: TRBJ2-2; size: .; V: TRBV5-1; D: .; DNA: TGCGCCAGCAGCCCCTCCCTAGAGAGCGGGGAGCTGTTTTTT; CDR3: CASSPSLESGELFF
J: TRBJ1-1; size: .; V: TRBV5-6; D: TRBD1; DNA: TGTGCCAGCAGTCCCGGGACAGGGTACGAAGCTTTCTTT; CDR3: CASSPGTGYEAFF
J: TRBJ2-7; size: .; V: TRBV11-2; D: .; DNA: TGTGCCAGCAGTAACAAAGGGTCCTACGAGCAGTACTTC; CDR3: CASSNKGSYEQYF
J: TRBJ1-5; size: .; V: TRBV5-4; D: .; DNA: TGTGCCAGCAGCTTTCATCAGCCCCAGCATTTT; CDR3: CASSFHQPQHF
J: TRBJ2-7; size: .; V: TRBV28; D: .; DNA: TGTGCCACCATTAGCGGAATACTCTACGAGCAGTACTTC; CDR3: CATISGILYEQYF
J: TRBJ2-7; size: .; V: TRBV5-4; D: TRBD1; DNA: TGTGCCAGCAGGACAGGGAGCTCCTACGAGCAGTACTTC; CDR3: CASRTGSSYEQYF
J: TRBJ2-3; size: .; V: TRBV9; D: .; DNA: TGTGCCAGCAGCGCCTCGCCGGGCGCAGGGGATACGCAGTATTTT; CDR3: CASSASPGAGDTQYF
J: TRBJ2-1; size: .; V: TRBV11-3; D: .; DNA: TGTGCCAGCAGCCCCTCCGTGGTCCATGAGCAGTTCTTC; CDR3: CASSPSVVHEQFF
J: TRBJ1-2; size: .; V: TRBV4-2; D: .; DNA: TGTGCCAGCAGCCAAGGGGCCAATGGCTACACCTTC; CDR3: CASSQGANGYTF
J: TRBJ2-7; size: .; V: TRBV6-5; D: .; DNA: TGTGCCAGCAGTTACGGGGACACCCGGGAATACGAGCAGTACTTC; CDR3: CASSYGDTREYEQYF
J: TRBJ1-3; size: .; V: TRBV4-3; D: .; DNA: TGCGCCAGCAGCCAAGGAATCTGGACGGAACTCTCTGGAAACACCATATATTTT; CDR3: CASSQGIWTELSGNTIYF
J: TRBJ2-7; size: .; V: TRBV27; D: .; DNA: TGTGCCAGCAGTTTAGATCAGGGCTCCTACGAGCAGTACTTC; CDR3: CASSLDQGSYEQYF
J: TRBJ2-1; size: .; V: TRBV7-2; D: TRBD2; DNA: TGTGCCAGCAGCTCCGTAGCGGGAGTGGGTAATGAGCAGTTCTTC; CDR3: CASSSVAGVGNEQFF
J: TRBJ2-7; size: .; V: TRBV10-3; D: TRBD2; DNA: TGTGCCATCAAGGGGTCTAGCGGGGGTAGCTCCTACGAGCAGTACTTC; CDR3: CAIKGSSGGSSYEQYF
J: TRBJ1-1; size: .; V: TRBV7-6; D: .; DNA: TGTGCCAGCAGCTTATCGGGGAGGAGAGAATACACTGAAGCTTTCTTT; CDR3: CASSLSGRREYTEAFF
J: TRBJ2-7; size: .; V: TRBV9; D: .; DNA: TGTGCCAGCAGCGTAGGTGAGGAGAGCTCCTACGAGCAGTACTTC; CDR3: CASSVGEESSYEQYF
J: TRBJ1-1; size: .; V: TRBV13; D: TRBD1; DNA: TGTGCCAGCAGCCTTCCGGGGACAGTGAACACTGAAGCTTTCTTT; CDR3: CASSLPGTVNTEAFF
J: TRBJ1-2; size: .; V: TRBV5-6; D: TRBD1; DNA: TGTGCCAGCAGCTGGGAGACAGGGAACTATGGCTACACCTTC; CDR3: CASSWETGNYGYTF
J: TRBJ1-5; size: .; V: TRBV4-1; D: TRBD1; DNA: TGCGCCAGCAGCCAAGAGGAGGGGGCCTTAAACAATCAGCCCCAGCATTTT; CDR3: CASSQEEGALNNQPQHF
J: TRBJ2-1; size: .; V: TRBV18; D: .; DNA: TGTGCCAGCTCATCGGGATTCAGGGCAGATTACAATGAGCAGTTCTTC; CDR3: CASSSGFRADYNEQFF
J: TRBJ2-1; size: .; V: TRBV19; D: TRBD2; DNA: TGTGCCAGTAGTCTCAGCGGGGGGTCTAATGAGCAGTTCTTC; CDR3: CASSLSGGSNEQFF
J: TRBJ2-5; size: .; V: TRBV11-2; D: TRBD1; DNA: TGTGCCAGCAGCCCCGGGGACAGGTACCAAGAGACCCAGTACTTC; CDR3: CASSPGDRYQETQYF
J: TRBJ2-3; size: .; V: TRBV5-1; D: .; DNA: TGCGCCAGCAGCTTGTGGGGCGCGACTTCCAAATCAAATTTAGATACGCAGTATTTT; CDR3: CASSLWGATSKSNLDTQYF
J: TRBJ2-5; size: .; V: TRBV7-2; D: TRBD2; DNA: TGTGCCAGCAGCTTTGAACTGGCTAGCGGGGAAGAGACCCAGTACTTC; CDR3: CASSFELASGEETQYF
J: TRBJ1-1; size: medium-sized; V: TRBV4-1; D: .; DNA: TGCGCCAGCAGCCAAGAGGGGGTCGGGACCTGGCCTGAAGCTTTCTTT; CDR3: CASSQEGVGTWPEAFF
J: TRBJ2-5; size: .; V: TRBV19; D: TRBD2; DNA: TGTGCCAGTAGTATCGGTGCGGGAGTGCGAGAGACCCAGTACTTC; CDR3: CASSIGAGVRETQYF
J: TRBJ1-1; size: few; V: TRBV19; D: .; DNA: TGTGCCAGTAGTATAGGGAACACTGAAGCTTTCTTT; CDR3: CASSIGNTEAFF
J: TRBJ2-7; size: .; V: TRBV9; D: .; DNA: TGTGCCAGCAGCTTCGGGCTTCAAGGGGGTGAGCAGTACTTC; CDR3: CASSFGLQGGEQYF
J: TRBJ1-3; size: .; V: TRBV6-5; D: TRBD1; DNA: TGTGCCAGCAGTTCCGGACAGGAAGCCTCTGGAAACACCATATATTTT; CDR3: CASSSGQEASGNTIYF
J: TRBJ1-1; size: .; V: TRBV6-1; D: .; DNA: TGTGCCAGCAGTGAATGGGGAGGGTACACTGAAGCTTTCTTT; CDR3: CASSEWGGYTEAFF
J: TRBJ1-5; size: .; V: TRBV28; D: TRBD1; DNA: TGTGCCAGCAGCTACAGGGGTGAGGGCAATCAGCCCCAGCATTTT; CDR3: CASSYRGEGNQPQHF
J: TRBJ2-2; size: once; V: TRBV5-4; D: .; DNA: TGTGCCACCCTTGGCACCGCGAACACCGGGGAGCTGTTTTTT; CDR3: CATLGTANTGELFF
J: TRBJ2-7; size: .; V: TRBV4-1; D: .; DNA: TGCGCCAGCAGCCAAGCGATTACAGGGGAGGACGAGCAGTACTTC; CDR3: CASSQAITGEDEQYF
J: TRBJ2-7; size: .; V: TRBV7-8; D: .; DNA: TGTGCCAGCAGCCACGGACTGAGTTACGAGCAGTACTTC; CDR3: CASSHGLSYEQYF
J: TRBJ1-4; size: .; V: TRBV5-6; D: .; DNA: TGTGCCAGCAGCTGGGGGTCCGACGGGACTTTTGAAAAACTGTTTTTT; CDR3: CASSWGSDGTFEKLFF
J: TRBJ1-6; size: .; V: TRBV4-2; D: .; DNA: TGTGCCAGCAGCCAAGAGTTAGGGAGCAATTCACCCCTCCACTTT; CDR3: CASSQELGSNSPLHF
J: TRBJ2-5; size: .; V: TRBV20-1; D: TRBD2; DNA: TGCAGTGCGCCTAGCGGGGTGTTCGAGTACTTC; CDR3: CSAPSGVFEYF
J: TRBJ2-7; size: .; V: TRBV9; D: TRBD2; DNA: TGTGCCAGCAGCCCGGGGGGCTACGAGCAGTACTTC; CDR3: CASSPGGYEQYF
J: TRBJ2-2; size: once; V: TRBV2; D: TRBD2; DNA: TGTGCCAGCAGTACGGGGGGATCGTCGGGGGAGCTGTTTTTT; CDR3: CASSTGGSSGELFF
J: TRBJ2-1; size: .; V: TRBV11-2; D: .; DNA: TGTGCCAGCAGCTTTGGAGGGGGGGATGAGCAGTTCTTC; CDR3: CASSFGGGDEQFF
J: TRBJ2-7; size: .; V: TRBV6-6; D: TRBD2; DNA: TGTGCCAGCAGCCCCGGGGGGTCGCTTTCCTACGAGCAGTACTTC; CDR3: CASSPGGSLSYEQYF
J: TRBJ2-7; size: .; V: TRBV25-1; D: .; DNA: TGTGCCAGCAGTGGGGGGCTAGCGGACCGCCTCGAGCAGTACTTC; CDR3: CASSGGLADRLEQYF
J: TRBJ2-7; size: .; V: TRBV4-1; D: TRBD2; DNA: TGCGCCAGCAGCCAATGGACTAGCGGTACCTACGAGCAGTACTTC; CDR3: CASSQWTSGTYEQYF
J: TRBJ1-1; size: .; V: TRBV5-1; D: TRBD1; DNA: TGCGCCAGCAGGCGGACAGGGGGTGAAGCTTTCTTT; CDR3: CASRRTGGEAFF
J: TRBJ2-2; size: .; V: TRBV2; D: .; DNA: TGTGCCAGCAGATCAGCGACTAACACCGGGGAGCTGTTTTTT; CDR3: CASRSATNTGELFF
J: TRBJ2-7; size: .; V: TRBV28; D: .; DNA: TGTGCCAGCAGTTTTCCCGCCCGGGACGAGCAGTACTTC; CDR3: CASSFPARDEQYF
J: TRBJ2-7; size: once; V: TRBV5-4; D: TRBD1; DNA: TGTGCCAGCAGCTGGGAACAGGGGATCTACGAGCAGTACTTC; CDR3: CASSWEQGIYEQYF
J: TRBJ2-1; size: .; V: TRBV19; D: TRBD1; DNA: TGTGCCAGTAGTATAGGAGGGACAGGGGTTACTGAGCAGTTCTTC; CDR3: CASSIGGTGVTEQFF
J: TRBJ2-2; size: .; V: TRBV28; D: .; DNA: TGTGCCAGCAGTACCTACAGGGTCGAGACCACCGGGGAGCTGTTTTTT; CDR3: CASSTYRVETTGELFF
J: TRBJ2-2; size: .; V: TRBV5-1; D: TRBD1; DNA: TGCGCCAGCAGCACCTCGACAGGGACCGGGGAGCTGTTTTTT; CDR3: CASSTSTGTGELFF
J: TRBJ1-1; size: .; V: TRBV11-3; D: .; DNA: TGTGCCAGCAGCCCTGGACTTATGAACACTGAAGCTTTCTTT; CDR3: CASSPGLMNTEAFF